Following are 13 T cell receptor beta chains from one sample sequenced in a study of CD4+ T cells in melanoma (dated by TCRdb to between 2021 and 2023). Library preparation employed the immunoSEQ multiplex PCR assay. TCRdb took this table from immuneACCESS and kept in-frame rearrangements with V and J called. Such tables lack part of the clones; where checked against another copy, unresolved V genes explain under half of the gap, and the rest is unexplained. The sample profile shows about 10,000 clones; about 73% of them were found once. Clones ranked in the top ten supply 21% of the sample. Sequenced: cells from a culture (not recorded whether cultured in vitro). The origin of the receptors is a human donor with melanoma.

The J gene is TRBJ1-3, the V gene TRBV2, with D possibly TRBD1 on 6 matching bases. V was trimmed by 9 bases and J by 6 bases, leaving 18 bases between them. The CDR3 contains 14 residues. The germline V gene has CDR1 SNHLY and CDR2 FYNNEI. The CDR3 protein is CASARGGDENTIYF. The DNA for the CDR3 is TGTGCCAGTGCCAGGGGAGGGGACGAAAACACCATATATTTT.

Written as DNA, the CDR3 is TGCGCCAGCAGCCAAGTAGCGAGCTCCTACAATGAGCAGTTCTTC. This encodes CASSQVASSYNEQFF. The V call is TRBV4-1, the J call TRBJ2-1; possibly TRBD2 for D (5 bases). The CDR3 runs to 15 residues. Germline V gene sequence: CDR1 MGHRA, CDR2 YSYEKL. Between the trimmed V and J ends, which lost 1 base and 0 bases, there was a span of 7 bases.

The CDR3 DNA sequence: TGTGCCAGCGCGTCGGGGGATACGCAGTATTTT. This translates into CASASGDTQYF. The gene calls are TRBV2 and TRBJ2-3; TRBD2 might be the D (5 bases). Germline V lookup: CDR1 SNHLY, CDR2 FYNNEI. The length of the CDR3 is 11 residues. Trimming cost V 8 bases and J 6 bases, with 9 bases left between them.

This rearrangement joins TRBV30 to TRBJ1-4; D remains ambiguous. CDR1 GTSNPN and CDR2 SVGIG come from the germline V gene (reference sequence). Between the trimmed V and J ends, which lost 2 bases and 6 bases, there was a span of 10 bases. This CDR3 has 13 residues. This chain's CDR3 is CAWSRRTYEKLFF. CDR3 sequence (DNA): TGTGCCTGGAGTCGGCGGACCTATGAAAAACTGTTTTTT. Combining the CDR3 with reference TRBV30 and TRBJ1-4 gives the whole variable domain SQTIHQWPATLVQPVGSPLSLECTVEGTSNPNLYWYRQAAGRGLQLLFYSVGIGQISSEVPQNLSASRPQDRQFILSSKKLLLSDSGFYLCAWSRRTYEKLFFGSGTQLSVL.

This chain connects TRBV2 to TRBJ2-3; 12 nucleotides align to TRBD2. This CDR3 comprises 17 residues. Germline V gene data show CDR1 as SNHLY and CDR2 as FYNNEI. Losses at the gene ends were 6 bases for V and 2 bases for J; bases not matched to a gene: 9. CDR3 DNA sequence: TGTGCCAGCAGGACCCGACTAGCGGGGGAGCACACAGATACGCAGTATTTT. This codes for CASRTRLAGEHTDTQYF. The variable domain in full, with the rest retrieved from reference TRBV2 and TRBJ2-3, is EPEVTQTPSHQVTQMGQEVILRCVPISNHLYFYWYRQILGQKVEFLVSFYNNEISEKSEIFDDQFSVERPDGSNFTLKIRSTKLEDSAMYFCASRTRLAGEHTDTQYFGPGTRLTVL.

The chain recombines TRBV7-8 with TRBJ2-5, with D perhaps TRBD2 (6 bases). Germline CDR1 is SGHVS and CDR2 is FQNEAQ. V was clipped by 5 bases and J by 0 bases, with 16 bases between them. CDR3 length: 16 residues. CDR3 in amino acids: CASSRTGGEYQETQYF. The CDR3 coding sequence is TGTGCCAGCAGCCGGACTGGCGGGGAGTACCAAGAGACCCAGTACTTC. Using reference TRBV7-8 and TRBJ2-5 for the parts outside the CDR3, the full variable domain is GAGVSQSPRYKVAKRGQDVALRCDPISGHVSLFWYQQALGQGPEFLTYFQNEAQLDKSGLPSDRFFAERPEGSVSTLKIQRTQQEDSAVYLCASSRTGGEYQETQYFGPGTRLLVL.

The rearrangement links TRBV2 to TRBJ2-5, with D possibly being TRBD2 (6 bases). V gave up 7 bases and J gave up 1 base, with 19 bases separating them. This CDR3 is 16 amino acids long. Germline lookup yields CDR1 SNHLY and CDR2 FYNNEI. CDR3 nucleotides: TGTGCCAGCACCCGGCGGGCGGGGCCTAGCCAAGAGACCCAGTACTTC. Its translation: CASTRRAGPSQETQYF.

The rearrangement uses TRBV7-3 and TRBJ2-1, with 7 bases that match TRBD2. The trim removed 1 base at V and 0 bases at J, leaving 6 bases unmatched. Per the germline V gene, CDR1 is SGHTA and CDR2 is FQGTGA. CDR3 length: 17 amino acids. CDR3 amino acids: CASSLRGGGSSYNEQFF. The CDR3 DNA reads as TGTGCCAGCAGCTTAAGGGGCGGCGGGAGCTCCTACAATGAGCAGTTCTTC. The full variable domain, in which reference TRBV7-3 and TRBJ2-1 provide the parts outside the CDR3, is GAGVSQTPSNKVTEKGKYVELRCDPISGHTALYWYRQSLGQGPEFLIYFQGTGAADDSGLPNDRFFAVRPEGSVSTLKIQRTERGDSAVYLCASSLRGGGSSYNEQFFGPGTRLTVL.

The J gene is TRBJ2-7, the V gene TRBV6-5, with 10 bases that match TRBD1. CDR3 length: 15 amino acids. CDR1 MNHEY and CDR2 SVGAGI come from the germline V gene. The J segment lost 8 bases and the V segment lost 5 bases, leaving 12 bases of the junction unmatched. CDR3 DNA sequence: TGTGCCAGCAGTAATCCGGGACAGGGGCTTGTAAAGCAGTACTTC. Protein sequence: CASSNPGQGLVKQYF.

This clone occurred a few times. This sequence joins TRBV5-5 and TRBJ1-2, with TRBD1 identical over 7 bases. The germline V gene has CDR1 SGHKS and CDR2 YYEKEE (reference sequence). The length of the CDR3 is 15 residues. The J segment lost 4 bases and the V segment lost 4 bases, leaving 10 bases of the junction unmatched. CDR3 DNA: TGTGCCAGCAGCCCCGGGACAGTCTCGGGCTATGGCTACACCTTC. It specifies CASSPGTVSGYGYTF.

This clone was observed a single time. The V and J genes are TRBV5-6 and TRBJ2-2; D may be TRBD2 (7 bases). Trimming cost V 6 bases and J 2 bases, with 26 bases left between them. In germline, CDR1 is SGHDT, CDR2 YYEEEE. The CDR3 loop spans 19 amino acids. The CDR3 is CASTSVATRGALNTGELFF. The DNA of the CDR3 is TGTGCCAGCACATCCGTGGCTACCCGGGGGGCATTAAACACCGGGGAGCTGTTTTTT.

The rearrangement joins TRBV21-1 to TRBJ2-1. TRBV21-1 is described as a pseudogene. The CDR3 contains 12 residues. As DNA, the CDR3 is TGTGCCAGCAGAAAGGGCAGCAATGAGCAGTTCTTC. It encodes CASRKGSNEQFF.

The rearrangement uses TRBV19 and TRBJ1-4; 10 bases map to TRBD1. The CDR3 spans 15 residues. J lost 6 bases, V lost 4 bases, and 5 bases had no gene match. Germline CDR1 is LNHDA and CDR2 is SQIVND (reference sequence). This CDR3 reads CASSKDRGGDEKLFF. In DNA form, the CDR3 reads TGTGCCAGTAGTAAGGACAGGGGGGGAGATGAAAAACTGTTTTTT.